These 13 T cell receptor beta chains were sequenced from one sample in a study of T cells in Graves' hyperthyroidism and ophthalmopathy. Template material for amplifying TCR beta CDR3 regions consisted of RNA transcripts. The HTBI primer set drove a first-round RT-PCR of the TCR CDR3. TCRdb called the multiplex PCR reads again in MiXCR, with one record for every CDR3 protein. The sample contains under 400,000 distinct CDR3 sequences, 21% of which appear only once. Material for sequencing was blood. The source of these receptors is a woman in her 50s with Graves' hyperthyroidism.

This clonotype came up many times. The chain has TRBV28 and TRBJ1-1; D is undetermined. The CDR3 length is 12 residues. The ends were cut back, 3 bases at V and 4 bases at J, with 6 bases in the middle. CDR1 and CDR2 (germline): MDHEN, SYDVKM. This CDR3 is CASSFYFTEAFF. The CDR3 nucleotides are TGTGCCAGCAGTTTTTATTTCACTGAAGCTTTCTTT.

This sequence joins TRBV11-2 and TRBJ2-7, with 9 bases aligning to TRBD2. J lost 2 bases, V lost 4 bases, and 3 bases had no gene match. CDR1 is SGHAT, CDR2 FQNNGV, per germline. This CDR3 spans 14 amino acids. As DNA, the CDR3 is TGTGCCAGCAGCTCTAGCGGGAATGCCTACGAGCAGTACTTC. Translated, it gives CASSSSGNAYEQYF.

This chain joins TRBV11-2 and TRBJ2-3; no clear D gene. The CDR3 runs 15 residues. Trimming left V 1 base short and J 0 bases short, with 8 bases between. The V gene's germline CDR1 is SGHAT and CDR2 FQNNGV. The CDR3 nucleotides are TGTGCCAGCAGCTTAGCGACGGCGAGCACAGATACGCAGTATTTT. Translating gives CASSLATASTDTQYF. Full variable domain (missing parts from reference TRBV11-2 and TRBJ2-3): EAGVAQSPRYKIIEKRQSVAFWCNPISGHATLYWYQQILGQGPKLLIQFQNNGVVDDSQLPKDRFSAERLKGVDSTLKIQPAKLEDSAVYLCASSLATASTDTQYFGPGTRLTVL.

The V call is TRBV29-1, the J call TRBJ2-3, with D possibly being TRBD1 (7 bases). Germline assignment: CDR1 SQVTM and CDR2 ANQGSEA. The CDR3 has 14 amino acids. In DNA, the CDR3 is TGCGGAGCGTTCGCGGGACAGAGCACAGATACGCAGTATTTT. It is translated as CGAFAGQSTDTQYF.

This clonotype was recorded a few times. The chain has TRBV19 and TRBJ2-3; D may be TRBD1 (5 bases). This CDR3 has 14 residues. Germline CDR1 LNHDA, CDR2 SQIVND (reference sequence). V was cut by 3 bases and J by 2 bases, with 9 bases left in between. CDR3 sequence: CASSIRVHTDTQYF. The CDR3 DNA sequence: TGTGCCAGTAGTATCAGGGTCCACACAGATACGCAGTATTTT.

Many counts were recorded for this clonotype. This chain connects TRBV11-2 to TRBJ2-7, with a weak D call TRBD1 (6 bases). V was pared by 5 bases and J by 1 base, with 12 bases between. Germline loops: CDR1 SGHAT, CDR2 FQNNGV. This CDR3 comprises 14 residues. The CDR3 spells CASSPRDTSYEQYF. CDR3 sequence (DNA): TGTGCCAGCAGCCCCCGGGACACATCCTACGAGCAGTACTTC.

The genes are TRBV4-1 and TRBJ2-3, with D hard to call. Germline loops: CDR1 MGHRA, CDR2 YSYEKL. Trimming stripped 0 bases from V and 0 bases from J, with 7 bases between. The CDR3 runs to 15 residues. CDR3 sequence: CASSQDGKSTDTQYF. CDR3 DNA: TGCGCCAGCAGCCAAGATGGGAAGAGCACAGATACGCAGTATTTT.

There are many counts of this clonotype. V usage is TRBV28 and J usage is TRBJ1-1; D possibly corresponds to TRBD1 (6 bases). The CDR3 is made up of 14 amino acids. The ends were cut back, 5 bases at V and 2 bases at J, with 12 bases in the middle. Germline V CDR1 and CDR2: MDHEN, SYDVKM. The CDR3 sequence is CASSRGGSNTEAFF. DNA of the CDR3: TGTGCCAGCAGTCGAGGGGGTTCAAACACTGAAGCTTTCTTT.

The rearrangement joins TRBV20-1 to TRBJ1-5, with 10 bases matching TRBD1. Germline CDR1 reads DFQATT; CDR2 reads SNEGSKA (reference sequence). The V and J ends lost 6 bases and 6 bases, in that order; junction bases with no gene match: 5. The CDR3 consists of 13 residues. CDR3 bases: TGCAGTGCAAGGACAGGGGGTTTTCAGCCCCAGCATTTT. Translated, it gives CSARTGGFQPQHF.

J is TRBJ1-4 and V is TRBV9, with D uncertain. This CDR3 contains 16 residues. The germline V gene encodes CDR1 SGDLS and CDR2 YYNGEE. The V and J ends lost 4 bases and 8 bases respectively, with 21 bases between them. The CDR3 region has the DNA TGTGCCAGCAGCCCCAGGAGCCCCTGGGCAGGCGAAAAACTGTTTTTT. This encodes CASSPRSPWAGEKLFF.

This clonotype appeared a few times. The CDR3 region has the DNA TGTGCCATCACCAGAGGACAGGGGGTGGCAGATACGCAGTATTTT. Its protein product is CAITRGQGVADTQYF. The J gene is TRBJ2-3, the V gene TRBV10-3; 10 nucleotides match TRBD1. The CDR3 runs 15 residues. Germline V gene lookup returns CDR1 ENHRY and CDR2 SYGVKD. V shed 7 bases, J shed 4 bases, and the junction held 8 bases outside the gene matches.

The chain couples TRBV27 to TRBJ2-7; D possibly matches TRBD1 or TRBD2 (5 bases each). The V end lost 5 bases, the J end lost 3 bases, and 14 bases lay between the germline ends. The CDR3 extends over 14 amino acids. Germline lookup yields CDR1 MNHEY and CDR2 SMNVEV (reference sequence). The CDR3: CASSPGAPGYEQYF. DNA of the CDR3: TGTGCCAGCAGTCCCGGGGCCCCGGGCTACGAGCAGTACTTC.

The J gene is TRBJ1-4, the V gene TRBV27; D gene ambiguous. The V gene lost 1 base and the J gene lost 0 bases, with 9 bases spanning the gap. The germline CDR1 and CDR2 sequences are MNHEY and SMNVEV (reference sequence). The CDR3 length is 16 residues. CDR3 nucleotides: TGTGCCAGCAGTTTATTGGGAGACGCAACTAATGAAAAACTGTTTTTT. Its translation is CASSLLGDATNEKLFF.